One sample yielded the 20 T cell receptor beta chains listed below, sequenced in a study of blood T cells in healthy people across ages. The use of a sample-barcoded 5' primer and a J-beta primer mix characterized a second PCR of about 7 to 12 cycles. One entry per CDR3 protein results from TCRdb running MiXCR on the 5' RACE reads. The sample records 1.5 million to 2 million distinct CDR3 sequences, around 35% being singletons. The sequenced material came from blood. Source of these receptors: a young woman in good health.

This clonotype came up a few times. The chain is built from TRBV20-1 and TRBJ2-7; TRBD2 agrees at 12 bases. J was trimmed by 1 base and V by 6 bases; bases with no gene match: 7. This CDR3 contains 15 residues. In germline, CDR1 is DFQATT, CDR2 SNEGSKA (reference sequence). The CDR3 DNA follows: TGCAGTGCAATTCTAGCGGGAGGGCCGTCCTACGAGCAGTACTTC. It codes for CSAILAGGPSYEQYF.

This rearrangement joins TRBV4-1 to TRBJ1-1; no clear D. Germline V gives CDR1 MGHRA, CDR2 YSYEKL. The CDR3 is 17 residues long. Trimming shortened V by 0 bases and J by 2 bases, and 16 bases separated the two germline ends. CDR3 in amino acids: CASSQDLLQKLNTEAFF. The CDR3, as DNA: TGCGCCAGCAGCCAAGATTTACTACAGAAACTTAACACTGAAGCTTTCTTT.

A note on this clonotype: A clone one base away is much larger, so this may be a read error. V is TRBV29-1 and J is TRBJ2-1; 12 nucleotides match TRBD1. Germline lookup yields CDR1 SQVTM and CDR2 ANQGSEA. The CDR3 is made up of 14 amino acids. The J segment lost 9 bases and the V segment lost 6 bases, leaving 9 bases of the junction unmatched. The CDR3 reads CSVDWDRGLSEQFF. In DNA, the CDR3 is TGCAGCGTCGATTGGGACAGGGGGCTGAGTGAGCAGTTCTTC.

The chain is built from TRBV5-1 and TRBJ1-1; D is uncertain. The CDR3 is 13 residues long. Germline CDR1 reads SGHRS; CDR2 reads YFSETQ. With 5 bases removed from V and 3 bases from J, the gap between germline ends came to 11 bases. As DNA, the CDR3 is TGCGCCAGCAGTCAGGACCTATACACTGAAGCTTTCTTT. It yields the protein CASSQDLYTEAFF.

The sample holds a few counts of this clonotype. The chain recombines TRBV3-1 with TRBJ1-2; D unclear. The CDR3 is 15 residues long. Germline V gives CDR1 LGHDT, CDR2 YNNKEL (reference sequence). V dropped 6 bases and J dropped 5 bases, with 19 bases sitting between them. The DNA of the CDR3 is TGTGCCAGCAGTTTAACACCCGACCCGTATTATGGCTACACCTTC. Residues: CASSLTPDPYYGYTF.

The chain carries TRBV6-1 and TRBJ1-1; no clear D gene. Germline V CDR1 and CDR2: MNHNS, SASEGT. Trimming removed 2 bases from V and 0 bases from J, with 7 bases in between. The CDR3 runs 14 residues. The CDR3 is CASSESLMNTEAFF. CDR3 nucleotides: TGTGCCAGCAGTGAATCGCTAATGAACACTGAAGCTTTCTTT.

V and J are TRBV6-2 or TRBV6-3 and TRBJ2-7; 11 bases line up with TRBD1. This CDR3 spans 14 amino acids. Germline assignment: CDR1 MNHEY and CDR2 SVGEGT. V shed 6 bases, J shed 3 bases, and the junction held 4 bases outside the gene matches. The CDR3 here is CASRRTGGLYEQYF. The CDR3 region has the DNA TGTGCCAGCAGGCGGACAGGGGGCCTCTACGAGCAGTACTTC.

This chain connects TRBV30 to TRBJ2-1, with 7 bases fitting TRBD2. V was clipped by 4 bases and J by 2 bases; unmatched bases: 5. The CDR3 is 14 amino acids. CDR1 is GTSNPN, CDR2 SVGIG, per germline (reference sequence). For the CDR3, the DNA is TGTGCCTGGAATAGCCTAGCGGCCTACAATGAGCAGTTCTTC. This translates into CAWNSLAAYNEQFF.

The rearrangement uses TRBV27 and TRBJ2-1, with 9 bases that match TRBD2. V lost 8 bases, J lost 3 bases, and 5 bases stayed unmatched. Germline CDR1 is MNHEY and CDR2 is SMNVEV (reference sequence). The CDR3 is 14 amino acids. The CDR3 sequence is CASGGTSFYNEQFF. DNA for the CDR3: TGTGCCAGCGGCGGGACTAGCTTCTACAATGAGCAGTTCTTC.

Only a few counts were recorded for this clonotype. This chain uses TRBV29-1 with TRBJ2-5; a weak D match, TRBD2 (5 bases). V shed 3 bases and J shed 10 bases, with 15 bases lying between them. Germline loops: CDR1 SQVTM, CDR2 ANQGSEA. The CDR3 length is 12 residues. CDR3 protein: CSVDLGLRYQYF. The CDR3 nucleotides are TGCAGCGTTGACTTAGGACTGCGGTACCAGTACTTC.

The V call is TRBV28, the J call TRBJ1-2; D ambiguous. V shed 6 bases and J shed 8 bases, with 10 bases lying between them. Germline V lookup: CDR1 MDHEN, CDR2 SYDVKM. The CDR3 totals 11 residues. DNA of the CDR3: TGTGCCAGCAGACCCGGGGAGGGCTACACCTTC. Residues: CASRPGEGYTF.

The CDR3 DNA reads TGCGCCAGCAGCCCTCAGACCCAGAGAAATGAAAAACTGTTTTTT. This translates into CASSPQTQRNEKLFF. V is TRBV4-1 and J is TRBJ1-4; no clear D gene. The germline CDR1 and CDR2 sequences are MGHRA and YSYEKL. The ends were cut back, 4 bases at V and 5 bases at J, with 14 bases in the middle. This CDR3 has 15 amino acids.

CDR3 amino acids: CASSPYGWETQYF. The CDR3 DNA reads as TGTGCCAGCTCACCATACGGTTGGGAGACCCAGTACTTC. The chain employs TRBV18 and TRBJ2-5; D ambiguous. V was trimmed by 2 bases and J by 5 bases, leaving 9 bases between them. From germline, CDR1 is KGHSH and CDR2 LQKENI. CDR3 length equals 13 residues.

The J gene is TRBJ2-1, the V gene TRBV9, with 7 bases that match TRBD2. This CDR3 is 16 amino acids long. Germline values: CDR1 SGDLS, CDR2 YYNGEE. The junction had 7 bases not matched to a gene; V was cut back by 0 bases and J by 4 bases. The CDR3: CASSVDTSDQYNEQFF. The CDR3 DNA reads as TGTGCCAGCAGCGTAGATACTAGCGATCAATACAATGAGCAGTTCTTC. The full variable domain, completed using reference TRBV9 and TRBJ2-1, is DSGVTQTPKHLITATGQRVTLRCSPRSGDLSVYWYQQSLDQGLQFLIQYYNGEERAKGNILERFSAQQFPDLHSELNLSSLELGDSALYFCASSVDTSDQYNEQFFGPGTRLTVL.

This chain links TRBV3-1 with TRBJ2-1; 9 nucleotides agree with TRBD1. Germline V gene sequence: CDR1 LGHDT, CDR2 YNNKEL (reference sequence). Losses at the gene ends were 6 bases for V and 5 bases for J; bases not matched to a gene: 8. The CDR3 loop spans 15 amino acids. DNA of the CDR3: TGTGCCAGCAGTCAAACAGGGGGCCCCAACAATGAGCAGTTCTTC. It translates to CASSQTGGPNNEQFF.

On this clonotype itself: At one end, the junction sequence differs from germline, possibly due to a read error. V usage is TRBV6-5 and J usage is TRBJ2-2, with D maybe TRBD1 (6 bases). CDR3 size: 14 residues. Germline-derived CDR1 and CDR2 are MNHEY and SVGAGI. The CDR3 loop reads CASSYREIAGERFF. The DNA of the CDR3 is TGTGCCAGCAGCTACAGGGAAATCGCCGGGGAGCGGTTTTTT.

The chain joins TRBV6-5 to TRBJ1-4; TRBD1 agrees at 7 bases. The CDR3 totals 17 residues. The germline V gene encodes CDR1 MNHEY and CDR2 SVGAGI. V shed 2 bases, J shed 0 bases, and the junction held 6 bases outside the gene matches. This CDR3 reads CASSYTSGGSTNEKLFF. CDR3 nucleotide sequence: TGTGCCAGCAGTTACACCTCAGGGGGATCAACTAATGAAAAACTGTTTTTT.

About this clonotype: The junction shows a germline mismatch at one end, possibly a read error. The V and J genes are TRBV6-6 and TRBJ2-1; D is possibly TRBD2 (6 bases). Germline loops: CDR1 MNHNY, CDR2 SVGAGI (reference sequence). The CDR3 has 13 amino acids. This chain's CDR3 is CASGGVSYNERFF. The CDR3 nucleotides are TGTGCCAGCGGCGGGGTCTCCTACAATGAGCGGTTCTTC.

CDR3 protein: CASSYDGRREAFF. The CDR3 nucleotides are TGTGCCAGCAGTTACGACGGGAGAAGAGAAGCTTTCTTT. The gene calls are TRBV6-2 or TRBV6-3 and TRBJ1-1; no firm D call. Germline assignment: CDR1 MNHEY and CDR2 SVGEGT. This CDR3 comprises 13 residues. Between the trimmed V and J ends, which lost 2 bases and 8 bases, there was a span of 12 bases.

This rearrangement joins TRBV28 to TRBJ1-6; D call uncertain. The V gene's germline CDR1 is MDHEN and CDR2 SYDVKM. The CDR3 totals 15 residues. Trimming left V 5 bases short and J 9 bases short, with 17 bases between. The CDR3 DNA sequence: TGTGCCAGCAGTGATGAAACGTCAGCGACTTCACCCCTCCACTTT. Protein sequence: CASSDETSATSPLHF. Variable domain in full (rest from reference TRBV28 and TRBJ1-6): DVKVTQSSRYLVKRTGEKVFLECVQDMDHENMFWYRQDPGLGLRLIYFSYDVKMKEKGDIPEGYSVSREKKERFSLILESASTNQTSMYLCASSDETSATSPLHFGNGTRLTVT.